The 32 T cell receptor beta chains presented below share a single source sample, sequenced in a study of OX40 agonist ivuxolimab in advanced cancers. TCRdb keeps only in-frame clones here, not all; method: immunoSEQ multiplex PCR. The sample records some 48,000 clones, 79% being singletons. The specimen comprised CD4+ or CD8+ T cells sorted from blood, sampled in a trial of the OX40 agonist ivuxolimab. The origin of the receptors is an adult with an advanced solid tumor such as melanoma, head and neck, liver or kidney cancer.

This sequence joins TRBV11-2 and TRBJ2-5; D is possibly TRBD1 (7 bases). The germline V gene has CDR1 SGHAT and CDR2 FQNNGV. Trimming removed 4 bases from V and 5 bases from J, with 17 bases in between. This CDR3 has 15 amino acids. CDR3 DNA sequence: TGTGCCAGCAGCTCGACAGGGTTTCGGGGGGAGACCCAGTACTTC. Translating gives CASSSTGFRGETQYF.

CDR3 coding DNA: TGTGCCAGCAGCCCTGGACTAGCGGGAGTTACTTACAATGAGCAGTTCTTC. It yields the protein CASSPGLAGVTYNEQFF. The rearrangement links TRBV7-6 to TRBJ2-1; 13 positions match TRBD2. The V gene end was trimmed by 5 bases and the J gene end by 4 bases; junction bases not matched to a gene: 8. CDR1 and CDR2 from the germline V gene are SGHVS and FNYEAQ. The CDR3 is 17 amino acids. The full variable domain, with the rest looked up from reference TRBV7-6 and TRBJ2-1, is GAGVSQSPRYKVTKRGQDVALRCDPISGHVSLYWYRQALGQGPEFLTYFNYEAQQDKSGLPNDRFSAERPEGSISTLTIQRTEQRDSAMYRCASSPGLAGVTYNEQFFGPGTRLTVL.

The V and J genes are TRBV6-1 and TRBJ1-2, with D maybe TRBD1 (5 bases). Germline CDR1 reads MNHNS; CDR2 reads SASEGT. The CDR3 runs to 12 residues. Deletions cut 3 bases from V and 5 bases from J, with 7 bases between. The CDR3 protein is CASSEGTYGYTF. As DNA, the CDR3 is TGTGCCAGCAGTGAGGGGACGTATGGCTACACCTTC.

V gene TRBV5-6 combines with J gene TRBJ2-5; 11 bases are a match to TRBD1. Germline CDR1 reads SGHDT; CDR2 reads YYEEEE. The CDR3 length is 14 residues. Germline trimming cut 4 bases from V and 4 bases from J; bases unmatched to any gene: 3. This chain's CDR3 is CASSTGTGGETQYF. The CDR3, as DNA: TGTGCCAGCAGCACCGGGACAGGGGGAGAGACCCAGTACTTC.

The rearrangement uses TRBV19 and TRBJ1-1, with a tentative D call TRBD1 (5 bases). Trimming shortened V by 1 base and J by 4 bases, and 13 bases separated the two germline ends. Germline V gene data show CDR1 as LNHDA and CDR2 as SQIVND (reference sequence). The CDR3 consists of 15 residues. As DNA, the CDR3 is TGTGCCAGTAGTATAGTGCCGGGGGGAGGCACTGAAGCTTTCTTT. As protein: CASSIVPGGGTEAFF.

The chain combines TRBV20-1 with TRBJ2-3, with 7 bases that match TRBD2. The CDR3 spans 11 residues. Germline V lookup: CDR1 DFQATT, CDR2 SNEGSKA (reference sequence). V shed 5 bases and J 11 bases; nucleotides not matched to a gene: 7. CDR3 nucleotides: TGCAGTGCTCCCCGTGGGAGGGTGCAGTATTTT. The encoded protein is CSAPRGRVQYF.

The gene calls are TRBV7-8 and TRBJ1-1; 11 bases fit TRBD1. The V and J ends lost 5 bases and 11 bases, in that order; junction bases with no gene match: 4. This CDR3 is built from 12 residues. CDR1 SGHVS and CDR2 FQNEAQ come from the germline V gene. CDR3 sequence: CASSLGTGGAFF. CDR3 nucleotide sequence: TGTGCCAGCAGCCTTGGGACAGGGGGTGCTTTCTTT. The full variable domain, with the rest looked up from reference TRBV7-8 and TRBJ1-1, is GAGVSQSPRYKVAKRGQDVALRCDPISGHVSLFWYQQALGQGPEFLTYFQNEAQLDKSGLPSDRFFAERPEGSVSTLKIQRTQQEDSAVYLCASSLGTGGAFFGQGTRLTVV.

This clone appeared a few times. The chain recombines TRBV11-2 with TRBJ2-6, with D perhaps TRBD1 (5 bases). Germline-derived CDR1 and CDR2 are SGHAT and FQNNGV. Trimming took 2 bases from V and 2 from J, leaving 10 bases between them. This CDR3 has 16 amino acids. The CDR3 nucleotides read TGTGCCAGCAGCTTACGTTTAGGGGCTGGGGCCAACGTCCTGACTTTC. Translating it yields CASSLRLGAGANVLTF.

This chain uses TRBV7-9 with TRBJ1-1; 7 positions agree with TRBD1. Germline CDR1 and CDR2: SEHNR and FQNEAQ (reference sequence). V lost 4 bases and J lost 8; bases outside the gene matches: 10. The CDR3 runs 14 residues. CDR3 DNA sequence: TGTGCCAGCAGCTGGGGGACAGCCAAAGGAGAAGCTTTCTTT. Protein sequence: CASSWGTAKGEAFF. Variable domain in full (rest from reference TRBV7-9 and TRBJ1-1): DTGVSQNPRHKITKRGQNVTFRCDPISEHNRLYWYRQTLGQGPEFLTYFQNEAQLEKSRLLSDRFSAERPKGSFSTLEIQRTEQGDSAMYLCASSWGTAKGEAFFGQGTRLTVV.

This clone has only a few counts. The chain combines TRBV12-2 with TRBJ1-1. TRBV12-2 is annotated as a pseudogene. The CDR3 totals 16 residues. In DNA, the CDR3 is TGTGCAAGTCGCTTGGCTGAACGGTTGGGGGACACTGAAGCTTTCTTT. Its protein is CASRLAERLGDTEAFF.

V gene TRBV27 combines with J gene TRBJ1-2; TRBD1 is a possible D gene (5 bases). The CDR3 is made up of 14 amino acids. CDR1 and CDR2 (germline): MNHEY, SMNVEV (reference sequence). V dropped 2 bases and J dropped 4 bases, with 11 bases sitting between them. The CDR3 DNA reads TGTGCCAGCAGTTTAGACAGATTCGGCTATGGCTACACCTTC. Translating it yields CASSLDRFGYGYTF.

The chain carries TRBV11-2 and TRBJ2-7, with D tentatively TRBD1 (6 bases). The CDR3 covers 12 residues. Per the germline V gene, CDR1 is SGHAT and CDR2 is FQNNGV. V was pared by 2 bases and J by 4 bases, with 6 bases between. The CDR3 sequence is CASSLQGYEQYF. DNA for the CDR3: TGTGCCAGCAGCTTACAGGGGTACGAGCAGTACTTC.

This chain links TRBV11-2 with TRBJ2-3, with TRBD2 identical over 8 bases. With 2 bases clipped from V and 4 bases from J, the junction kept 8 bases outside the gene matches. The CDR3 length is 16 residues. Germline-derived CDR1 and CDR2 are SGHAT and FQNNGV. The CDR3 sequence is CASSLISGGRSDTQYF. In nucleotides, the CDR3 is TGTGCCAGCAGCTTAATATCGGGGGGGCGGTCAGATACGCAGTATTTT.

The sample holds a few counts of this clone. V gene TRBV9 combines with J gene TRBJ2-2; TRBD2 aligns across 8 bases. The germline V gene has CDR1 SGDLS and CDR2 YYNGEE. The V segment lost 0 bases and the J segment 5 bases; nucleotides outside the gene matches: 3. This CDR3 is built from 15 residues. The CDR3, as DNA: TGTGCCAGCAGCGTAGGTGGGACTAGTACCGGGGAGCTGTTTTTT. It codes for CASSVGGTSTGELFF.

CDR3 region: CASSTRGTGELFF. In DNA form, the CDR3 reads TGTGCCAGCAGCACACGGGGCACCGGGGAGCTGTTTTTT. The chain recombines TRBV5-4 with TRBJ2-2, with D possibly being TRBD2 (5 bases). The CDR3 runs to 13 residues. Germline V lookup: CDR1 SGHNT, CDR2 YYREEE (reference sequence). Trimming shortened V by 4 bases and J by 4 bases, and 8 bases separated the two germline ends.

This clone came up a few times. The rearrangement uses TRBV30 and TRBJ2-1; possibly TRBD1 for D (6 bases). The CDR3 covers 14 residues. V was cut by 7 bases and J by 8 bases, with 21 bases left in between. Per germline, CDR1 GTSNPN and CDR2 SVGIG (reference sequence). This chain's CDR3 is CASKPGQVSHEQFF. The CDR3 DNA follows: TGTGCCTCCAAACCGGGACAAGTATCTCATGAGCAGTTCTTC.

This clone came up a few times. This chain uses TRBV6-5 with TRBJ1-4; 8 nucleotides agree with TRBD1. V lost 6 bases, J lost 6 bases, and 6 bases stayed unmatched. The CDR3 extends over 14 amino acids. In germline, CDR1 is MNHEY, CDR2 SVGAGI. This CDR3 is CASRAGGADEKLFF. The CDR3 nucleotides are TGTGCCAGCAGGGCAGGGGGCGCGGATGAAAAACTGTTTTTT.

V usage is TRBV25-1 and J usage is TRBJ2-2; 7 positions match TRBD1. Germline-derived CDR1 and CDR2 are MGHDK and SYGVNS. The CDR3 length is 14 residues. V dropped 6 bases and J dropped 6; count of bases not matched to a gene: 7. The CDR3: CASRQGGPAGELFF. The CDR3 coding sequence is TGTGCCAGCAGGCAAGGGGGCCCGGCCGGGGAGCTGTTTTTT.

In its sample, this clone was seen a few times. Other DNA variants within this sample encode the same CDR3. The CDR3 protein is CASSILNQPQHF. The CDR3 coding sequence is TGTGCCAGTAGTATACTGAATCAGCCCCAGCATTTT. This sequence joins TRBV19 and TRBJ1-5; D is unresolved. CDR3 length equals 12 residues. Germline CDR1 is LNHDA and CDR2 is SQIVND (reference sequence). V dropped 2 bases and J dropped 4 bases, with 3 bases sitting between them.

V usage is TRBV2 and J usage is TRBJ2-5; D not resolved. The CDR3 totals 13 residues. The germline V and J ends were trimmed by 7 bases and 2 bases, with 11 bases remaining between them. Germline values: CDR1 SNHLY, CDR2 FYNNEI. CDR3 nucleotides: TGTGCCAGCAAACTCGGTCAGCAAGAGACCCAGTACTTC. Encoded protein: CASKLGQQETQYF. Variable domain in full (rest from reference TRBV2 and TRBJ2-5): EPEVTQTPSHQVTQMGQEVILRCVPISNHLYFYWYRQILGQKVEFLVSFYNNEISEKSEIFDDQFSVERPDGSNFTLKIRSTKLEDSAMYFCASKLGQQETQYFGPGTRLLVL.

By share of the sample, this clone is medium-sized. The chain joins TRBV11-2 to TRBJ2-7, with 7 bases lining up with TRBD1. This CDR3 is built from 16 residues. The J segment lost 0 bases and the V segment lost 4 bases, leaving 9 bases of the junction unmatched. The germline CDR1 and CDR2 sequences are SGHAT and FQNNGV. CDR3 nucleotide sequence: TGTGCCAGCAGCTGGGAACCGGGACAGAGCTCCTACGAGCAGTACTTC. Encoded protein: CASSWEPGQSSYEQYF.

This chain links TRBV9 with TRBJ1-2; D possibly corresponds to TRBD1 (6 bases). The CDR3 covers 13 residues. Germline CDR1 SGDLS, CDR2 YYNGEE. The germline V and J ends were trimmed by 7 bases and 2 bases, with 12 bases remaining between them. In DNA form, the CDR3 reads TGTGCCAGCGGACAGTCCTCGAACTATGGCTACACCTTC. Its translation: CASGQSSNYGYTF.

The CDR3 nucleotides read TGTGCCAGTAGCCCCCGGGACAGGGAGGGTGGCTACACCTTC. Protein sequence: CASSPRDREGGYTF. The chain uses TRBV19 and TRBJ1-2; 9 bases align to TRBD1. CDR1 LNHDA and CDR2 SQIVND come from the germline V gene (reference sequence). The CDR3 has 14 residues. V dropped 6 bases and J dropped 7; count of bases not matched to a gene: 9. The full variable domain, its missing parts supplied by reference TRBV19 and TRBJ1-2, is DGGITQSPKYLFRKEGQNVTLSCEQNLNHDAMYWYRQDPGQGLRLIYYSQIVNDFQKGDIAEGYSVSREKKESFPLTVTSAQKNPTAFYLCASSPRDREGGYTFGSGTRLTVV.

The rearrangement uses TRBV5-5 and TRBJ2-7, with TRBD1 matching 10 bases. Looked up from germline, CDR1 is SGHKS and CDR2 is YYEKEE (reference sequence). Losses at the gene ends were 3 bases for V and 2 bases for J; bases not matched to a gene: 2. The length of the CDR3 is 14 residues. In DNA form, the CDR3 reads TGTGCCAGCAGCTGGACAGGGGGTCCCTACGAGCAGTACTTC. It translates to CASSWTGGPYEQYF.

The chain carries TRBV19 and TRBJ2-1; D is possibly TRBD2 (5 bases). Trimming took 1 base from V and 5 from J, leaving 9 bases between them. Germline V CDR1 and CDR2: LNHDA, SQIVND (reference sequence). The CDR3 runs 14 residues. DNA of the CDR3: TGTGCCAGTAGTATAGTTCGGGGTGACAATGAGCAGTTCTTC. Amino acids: CASSIVRGDNEQFF.

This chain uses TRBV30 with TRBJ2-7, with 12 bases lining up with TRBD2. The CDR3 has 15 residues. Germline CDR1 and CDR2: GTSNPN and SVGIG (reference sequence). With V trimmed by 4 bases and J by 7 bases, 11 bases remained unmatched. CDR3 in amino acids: CAWTLWTSGTYEQYF. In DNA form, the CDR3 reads TGTGCCTGGACCCTCTGGACTAGCGGGACGTATGAGCAGTACTTC.

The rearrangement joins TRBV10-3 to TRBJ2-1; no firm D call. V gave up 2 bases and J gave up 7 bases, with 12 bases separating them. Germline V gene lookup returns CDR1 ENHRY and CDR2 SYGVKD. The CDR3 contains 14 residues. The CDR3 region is CAISEIGSRNEQFF. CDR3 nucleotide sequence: TGTGCCATCAGTGAGATAGGCAGCCGGAATGAGCAGTTCTTC.

The CDR3 nucleotides read TGTGCCAGCAGACCTTTCCGGGACAGGGGGCTGCTAAACATTCAGTACTTC. Translated, it gives CASRPFRDRGLLNIQYF. This sequence joins TRBV28 and TRBJ2-4; 12 positions agree with TRBD1. Germline CDR1 MDHEN, CDR2 SYDVKM. V lost 6 bases to trimming and J lost 6 bases; unmatched junction nucleotides: 12. The CDR3 extends over 17 amino acids.

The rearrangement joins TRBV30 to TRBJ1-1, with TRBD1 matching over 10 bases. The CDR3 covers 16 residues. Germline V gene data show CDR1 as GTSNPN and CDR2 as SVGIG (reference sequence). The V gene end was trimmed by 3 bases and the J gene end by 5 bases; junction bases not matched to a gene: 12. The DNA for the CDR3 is TGTGCCTGGAGGAAAACCGGGACAGGGGTCGGGACTGAAGCTTTCTTT. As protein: CAWRKTGTGVGTEAFF. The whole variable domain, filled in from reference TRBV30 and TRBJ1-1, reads SQTIHQWPATLVQPVGSPLSLECTVEGTSNPNLYWYRQAAGRGLQLLFYSVGIGQISSEVPQNLSASRPQDRQFILSSKKLLLSDSGFYLCAWRKTGTGVGTEAFFGQGTRLTVV.

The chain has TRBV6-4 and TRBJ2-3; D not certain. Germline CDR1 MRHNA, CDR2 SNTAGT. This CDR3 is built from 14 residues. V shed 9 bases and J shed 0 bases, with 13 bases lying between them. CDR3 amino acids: CARAPGPSTDTQYF. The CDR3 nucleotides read TGTGCCAGGGCGCCAGGCCCTAGCACAGATACGCAGTATTTT.

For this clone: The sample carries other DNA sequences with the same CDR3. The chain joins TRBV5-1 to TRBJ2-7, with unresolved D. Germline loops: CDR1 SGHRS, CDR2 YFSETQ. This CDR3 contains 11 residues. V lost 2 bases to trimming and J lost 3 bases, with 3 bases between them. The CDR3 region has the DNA TGCGCCAGCAGCTTAGACTACGAGCAGTACTTC. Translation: CASSLDYEQYF.

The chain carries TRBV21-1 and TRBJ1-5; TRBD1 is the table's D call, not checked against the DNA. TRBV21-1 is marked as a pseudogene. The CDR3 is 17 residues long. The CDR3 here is CASSKIPTGKSNQPQHF. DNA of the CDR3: TGTGCCAGCAGCAAAATCCCAACAGGGAAGAGCAATCAGCCCCAGCATTTT.